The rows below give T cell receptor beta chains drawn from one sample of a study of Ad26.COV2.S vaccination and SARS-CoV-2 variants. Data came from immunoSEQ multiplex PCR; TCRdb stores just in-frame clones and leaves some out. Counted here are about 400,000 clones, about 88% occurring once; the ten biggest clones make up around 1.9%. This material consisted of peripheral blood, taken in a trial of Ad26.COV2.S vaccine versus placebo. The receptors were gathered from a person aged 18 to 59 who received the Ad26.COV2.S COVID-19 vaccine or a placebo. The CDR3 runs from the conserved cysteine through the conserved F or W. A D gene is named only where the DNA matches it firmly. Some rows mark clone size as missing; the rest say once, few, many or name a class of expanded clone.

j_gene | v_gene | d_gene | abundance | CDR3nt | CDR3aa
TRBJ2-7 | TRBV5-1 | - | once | TGCGCCAGCAGCAAGGAGGGCAACGAGCAGTACTTC | CASSKEGNEQYF
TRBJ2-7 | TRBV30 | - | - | TGTGCCTGGAGTGGACAATACGAGCAGTACTTC | CAWSGQYEQYF
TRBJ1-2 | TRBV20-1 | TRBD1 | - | TGCAGTGCTAGTGCAATCGGGACAGGGATCCCCAATGGCTACACCTTC | CSASAIGTGIPNGYTF
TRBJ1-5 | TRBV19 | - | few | TGTGCCAGTAGTATCCTCGCCGGGCTAGGGACACGCAATCAGCCCCAGCATTTT | CASSILAGLGTRNQPQHF
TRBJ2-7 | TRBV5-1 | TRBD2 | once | TGCGCCAGCAGCTTGGCGCTAGCGGGAGGGTACGAGCAGTACTTC | CASSLALAGGYEQYF
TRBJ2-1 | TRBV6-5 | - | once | TGTGCCAGCATCTGGGCCGAGAGGGCCAATGAGCAGTTCTTC | CASIWAERANEQFF
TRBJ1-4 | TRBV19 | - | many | TGTGCCAGTTCGCCGGGAGGACCCCGGAATGAAAAACTGTTTTTT | CASSPGGPRNEKLFF
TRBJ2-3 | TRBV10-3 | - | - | TGTGCCATCTTGGCGGGGAGCACAGATACGCAGTATTTT | CAILAGSTDTQYF
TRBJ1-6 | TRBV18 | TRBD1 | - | TGTGCCAGCTCACCGGGACAGGGCGTTAATTCACCCCTCCACTTT | CASSPGQGVNSPLHF
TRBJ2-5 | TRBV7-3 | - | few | TGTGCCAGCAGTCTCAAAGGGTCGTTGGGCGAGACCCAGTACTTC | CASSLKGSLGETQYF
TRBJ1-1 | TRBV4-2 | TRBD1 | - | TGTGCCAGCAGCCTTGGACAGGCGAACACTGAAGCTTTCTTT | CASSLGQANTEAFF
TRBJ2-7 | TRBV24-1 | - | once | TGTGCCACCAGTGACTGGAGGGGGCGCCGGAACGAGCAGTACTTC | CATSDWRGRRNEQYF
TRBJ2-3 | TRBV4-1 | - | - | TGCGCCAGCACCCATCCGCAGAACCAAAATACGCAGTATTTT | CASTHPQNQNTQYF
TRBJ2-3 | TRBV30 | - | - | TGTGCCTGGAGTGTAGGGGGAACCACAGATACGCAGTATTTT | CAWSVGGTTDTQYF
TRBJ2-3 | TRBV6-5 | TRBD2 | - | TGTGCCAGCAGTCCTCTAGCGGCTAGCACAGATACGCAGTATTTT | CASSPLAASTDTQYF
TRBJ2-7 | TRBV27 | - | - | TGTGCCAGCAGCCACCCCGGGAGCGACGAGCAGTACTTC | CASSHPGSDEQYF
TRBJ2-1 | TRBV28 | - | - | TGTGCCAGCAGCTCGGGATCCTACAATGAGCAGTTCTTC | CASSSGSYNEQFF
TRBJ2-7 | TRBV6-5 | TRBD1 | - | TGTGCCAGCATCCCTGGACAGGGGCGGTACGAGCAGTACTTC | CASIPGQGRYEQYF
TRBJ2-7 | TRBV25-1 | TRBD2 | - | TGTGCCAGCAGTGAATTAGGCGGGAGAGGTGGCTACGAGCAGTACTTC | CASSELGGRGGYEQYF
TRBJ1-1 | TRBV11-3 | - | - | TGTGCCAGCACCCCGGGACACCCGATGAACACTGAAGCTTTCTTT | CASTPGHPMNTEAFF
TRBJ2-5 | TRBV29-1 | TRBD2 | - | TGCAGCGTAGTGAGGGGACTAGCAGAGACCCAGTACTTC | CSVVRGLAETQYF
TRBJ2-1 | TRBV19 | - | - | TGTGCCAGTAGTCCAGGGGCCTTTTACAATGAGCAGTTCTTC | CASSPGAFYNEQFF